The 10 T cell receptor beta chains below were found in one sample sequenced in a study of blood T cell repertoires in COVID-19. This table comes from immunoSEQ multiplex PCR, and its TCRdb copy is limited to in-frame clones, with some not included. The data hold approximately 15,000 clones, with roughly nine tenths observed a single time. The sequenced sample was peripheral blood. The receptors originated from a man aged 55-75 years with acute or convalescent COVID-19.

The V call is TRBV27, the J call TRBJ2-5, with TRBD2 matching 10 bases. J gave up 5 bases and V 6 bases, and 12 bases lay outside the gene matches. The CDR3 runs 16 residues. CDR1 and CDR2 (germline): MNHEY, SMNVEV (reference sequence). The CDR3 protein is CASSQAASGRGETQYF. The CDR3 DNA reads TGTGCCAGCAGCCAGGCAGCAAGCGGGAGGGGGGAGACCCAGTACTTC.

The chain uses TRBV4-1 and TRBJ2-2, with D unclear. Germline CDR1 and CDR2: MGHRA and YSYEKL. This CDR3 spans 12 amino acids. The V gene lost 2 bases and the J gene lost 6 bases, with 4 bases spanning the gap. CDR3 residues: CASSQIAGELFF. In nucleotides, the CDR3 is TGCGCCAGCAGCCAAATAGCCGGGGAGCTGTTTTTT.

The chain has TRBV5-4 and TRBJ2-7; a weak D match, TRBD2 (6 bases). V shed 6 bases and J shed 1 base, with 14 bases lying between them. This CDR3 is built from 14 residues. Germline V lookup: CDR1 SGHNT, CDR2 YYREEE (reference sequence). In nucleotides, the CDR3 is TGTGCCAGCACCCCACAGGCGGGATCCTACGAGCAGTACTTC. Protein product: CASTPQAGSYEQYF.

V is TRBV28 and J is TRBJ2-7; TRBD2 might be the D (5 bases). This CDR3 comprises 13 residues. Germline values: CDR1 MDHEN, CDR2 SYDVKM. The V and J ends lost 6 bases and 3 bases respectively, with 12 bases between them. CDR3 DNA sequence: TGTGCCAGCAGGCCCGGGGAACTCTACGAGCAGTACTTC. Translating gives CASRPGELYEQYF.

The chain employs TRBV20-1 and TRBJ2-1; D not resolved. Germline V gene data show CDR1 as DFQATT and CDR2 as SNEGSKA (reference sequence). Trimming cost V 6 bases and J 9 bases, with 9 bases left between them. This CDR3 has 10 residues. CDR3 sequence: CSAFKSEQFF. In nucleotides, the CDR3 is TGCAGTGCCTTTAAATCTGAGCAGTTCTTC.

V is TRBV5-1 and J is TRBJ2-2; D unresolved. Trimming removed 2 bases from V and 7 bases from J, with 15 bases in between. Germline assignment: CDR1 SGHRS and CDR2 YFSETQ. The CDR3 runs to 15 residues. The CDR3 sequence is CASSFSPSVGGELFF. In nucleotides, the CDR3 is TGCGCCAGCAGCTTCTCGCCAAGCGTGGGCGGGGAGCTGTTTTTT.

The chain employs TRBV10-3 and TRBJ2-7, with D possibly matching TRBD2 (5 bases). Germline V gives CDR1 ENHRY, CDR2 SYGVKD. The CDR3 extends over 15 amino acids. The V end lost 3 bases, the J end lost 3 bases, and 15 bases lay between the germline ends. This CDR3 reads CAISDGAGSFYEQYF. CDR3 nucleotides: TGTGCCATCAGTGACGGTGCTGGGAGTTTCTACGAGCAGTACTTC.

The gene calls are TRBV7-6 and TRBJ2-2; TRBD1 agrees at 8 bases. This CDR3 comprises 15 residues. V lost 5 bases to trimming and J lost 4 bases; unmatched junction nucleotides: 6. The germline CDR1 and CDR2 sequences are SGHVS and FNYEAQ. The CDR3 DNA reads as TGTGCCAGCAGCGATCAGGGGGCGAGCACCGGGGAGCTGTTTTTT. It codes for CASSDQGASTGELFF.

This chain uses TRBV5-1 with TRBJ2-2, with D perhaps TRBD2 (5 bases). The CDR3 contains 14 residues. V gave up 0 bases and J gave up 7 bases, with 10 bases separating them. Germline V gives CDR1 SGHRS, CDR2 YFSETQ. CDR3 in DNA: TGCGCCAGCAGCTTGGAAGGACTTCTCGGGGAGCTGTTTTTT. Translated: CASSLEGLLGELFF.

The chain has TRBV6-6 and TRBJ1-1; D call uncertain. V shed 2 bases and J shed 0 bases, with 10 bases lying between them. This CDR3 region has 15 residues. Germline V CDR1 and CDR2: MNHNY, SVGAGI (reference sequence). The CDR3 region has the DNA TGTGCCAGCAGTTACCCCCGAAGCGTGAACACTGAAGCTTTCTTT. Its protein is CASSYPRSVNTEAFF.